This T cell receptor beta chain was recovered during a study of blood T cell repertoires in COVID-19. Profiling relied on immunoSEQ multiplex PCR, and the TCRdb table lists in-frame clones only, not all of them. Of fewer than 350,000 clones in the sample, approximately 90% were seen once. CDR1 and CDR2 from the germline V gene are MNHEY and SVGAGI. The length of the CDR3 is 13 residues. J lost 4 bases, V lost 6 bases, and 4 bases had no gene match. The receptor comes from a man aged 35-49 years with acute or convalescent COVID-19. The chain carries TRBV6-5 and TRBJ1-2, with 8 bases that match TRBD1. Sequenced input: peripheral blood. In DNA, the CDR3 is TGTGCCAGCAGCCGCGGACAGGGCTATGGCTACACCTTC. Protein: CASSRGQGYGYTF.